This T cell receptor beta chain is from a study of regulatory T cells in long-lasting Graves disease (dated by TCRdb to the early 2020s). Some background on the complete study: Persistent Graves' disease was defined as persistently positive TSH receptor autoantibodies together with antithyroid drug treatment for over 5 years. Patients with persistent Graves' disease were compared with patients with newly diagnosed Graves' disease using TCR sequencing and RNA sequencing of peripheral blood. The study was registered as a clinical trial and conducted in China. A total of approximately 35 samples underwent TCR sequencing: 13 from persistent and about 20 from newly diagnosed Graves' disease patients. Antithyroid drugs had been taken for 8.5 to 12 years on average by persistent Graves' disease patients in the clinical cohort.

The library was made by multiplex PCR. TCRdb records Illumina HiSeq 4000 as the sequencer. CDR3 regions were amplified by Arm-PCR with iRepertoire HTBI primers to construct TCR beta libraries. Before sequencing, the PCR products went through gel purification. On the authors' methods: Gene usage analysis of CDR3 amino acid clonotypes used the approximately 62 TRBV and about 13 TRBJ segments found across samples. COPE and FqMerger were used to merge the filtered high-quality paired reads into contigs. Contigs were aligned with BLAST to IMGT TRBV, TRBD and TRBJ reference genes, and CDR3 was defined per IMGT. Clonotypes above 0.1% frequency were classified as highly expanded clones. Repertoire diversity was measured by Shannon entropy, and V-J evenness by the Gini coefficient. A clonotype found in more than one individual was treated as public. TCRdb reprocessed the public reads (quality trimming at Q25 with fastp, clone calling with MiXCR) and kept in-frame beta chains. Rows with a matching CDR3 protein are joined into one entry that keeps the most common DNA and genes. The V and J calls shown here were made by TCRdb, not taken from the authors' results. Within this sample are 360,000 or so distinct CDR3 sequences, with approximately 25% of them counted one time only. The ten largest clonotypes hold around 30% of the sample.

What the study reported, not specific to this receptor: TRBV28, TRBJ1-2 and TRBJ2-5 were preferentially used in persistent disease, while TRBV20-1 and TRBJ2-1 were favored in newly diagnosed disease. Only peripheral blood was studied, because thyroid tissue, the primary lesion, was inaccessible. Persistent patients shared more public clonotypes among themselves (roughly 2,700) than newly diagnosed patients did (about 1,000). Compared with newly diagnosed patients, persistent Graves' disease patients had lower TCR Shannon entropy and fewer highly expanded clones, which suggests clonal expansion. The authors noted that the small sample size was a limitation that may lower accuracy. Only the TCR beta chain was sequenced and analyzed.

Taken with the paper, the label for time point translates to: persistent/refractory GD, antithyroid drugs over 5 years with positive TRAb. For both TCR sequencing and RNA sequencing, RNA was extracted from PBMCs in TRIzol. Graves' disease was diagnosed according to American Thyroid Association guidelines. Patients for the study were recruited at an endocrinology department in Xi'an, China. From each patient, around 9 milliliters of peripheral blood was collected into an EDTA anticoagulant tube. PBMCs were isolated by Ficoll Paque Plus density gradient separation without further T cell sorting. An Agilent 2100 Bioanalyzer and agarose gel were used to assess RNA quality, and a NanoDrop 2000 was used to measure RNA concentration. As concerns this clonotype: Its antigen is still unknown. No quality values exist for individual bases; no much larger clone is one base distant.

V drops 0 bases and J drops 5 bases, leaving 16 bases in between. The CDR3 has 16 amino acids, counting the end cysteine and phenylalanine. Only CDR3 DNA remains: 48 bases, in frame from the first base. Specimen: peripheral blood mononuclear cells (PBMCs), collected when the disease was refractory, from a patient treated with antithyroid drugs. This sequence originates from a woman in her forties with Graves disease. Donor details come from another sample of the same person, matched by shared clones. The rearranged chain carries TRBV12-3 or TRBV12-4 and TRBJ1-1; the D gene is perhaps TRBD1, from 6 matching bases. The DNA sequence is TGTGCCAGCAGTTTAGCGCGGGGGGGGGCGAATACTGAAGCTTTCTTT. This sequence encodes CASSLARGGANTEAFF.